Listed below are T cell receptor beta chains from one sample, sequenced in a study of glioma-infiltrating T cells after dendritic cell vaccination. The protocol was immunoSEQ multiplex PCR, while the TCRdb copy is restricted to in-frame clones and leaves out a portion. The sample has about 92,000 clones, more than 75% seen once; the top ten hold approximately 15%. Sample: blood, taken before dendritic cell vaccination. The source is a human donor with glioblastoma. Both conserved end residues are part of each CDR3. The order of the fields is J gene, D gene, clone size, V gene, CDR3 protein, CDR3 DNA. D genes are given only for firm matches. Clone size is not always given. Where it is, it says once, few, many or a class for expanded clones.

J: TRBJ2-7; D: TRBD1; size: NA; V: TRBV5-6; CDR3: CASSETGGRDEQYF; DNA: TGTGCCAGCAGCGAGACAGGGGGCAGGGACGAGCAGTACTTC
J: TRBJ2-1; D: NA; size: many; V: TRBV6-1; CDR3: CASSPGEPHDEQFF; DNA: TGTGCCAGCAGCCCCGGAGAGCCACACGATGAGCAGTTCTTC
J: TRBJ2-7; D: NA; size: NA; V: TRBV27; CDR3: CASSLSNYPYEQYF; DNA: TGTGCCAGCAGTTTATCGAACTACCCCTACGAGCAGTACTTC
J: TRBJ2-5; D: TRBD1; size: NA; V: TRBV6-6; CDR3: CASSFTGDQETQYF; DNA: TGTGCCAGCAGTTTTACAGGGGACCAAGAGACCCAGTACTTC
J: TRBJ2-3; D: NA; size: NA; V: TRBV4-1; CDR3: CASSQDLSADTQYF; DNA: TGCGCCAGCAGCCAAGATCTGAGCGCAGATACGCAGTATTTT
J: TRBJ1-2; D: TRBD1; size: NA; V: TRBV5-1; CDR3: CASSARTGDTNYGYTF; DNA: TGCGCCAGCAGCGCGAGAACAGGGGACACTAACTATGGCTACACCTTC
J: TRBJ2-7; D: NA; size: NA; V: TRBV28; CDR3: CASSPGQIGYEQYF; DNA: TGTGCCAGCAGTCCCGGACAGATTGGATACGAGCAGTACTTC
J: TRBJ1-2; D: NA; size: NA; V: TRBV27; CDR3: CASSSNTGLRGYTF; DNA: TGTGCCAGCAGTTCCAACACAGGGCTGCGGGGCTACACCTTC
J: TRBJ2-7; D: TRBD1; size: NA; V: TRBV11-2; CDR3: CASSPGTGYYEQYF; DNA: TGTGCCAGCAGCCCCGGGACAGGGTACTACGAGCAGTACTTC
J: TRBJ2-1; D: NA; size: NA; V: TRBV5-4; CDR3: CASSLSGSYNEQFF; DNA: TGTGCCAGCAGCTTAAGCGGGTCCTACAATGAGCAGTTCTTC
J: TRBJ2-2; D: TRBD1; size: NA; V: TRBV5-1; CDR3: CASSFFGTGATGELFF; DNA: TGCGCCAGCAGCTTCTTTGGGACAGGGGCGACCGGGGAGCTGTTTTTT
J: TRBJ2-1; D: TRBD2; size: once; V: TRBV7-9; CDR3: CASSSPGLADNEQFF; DNA: TGTGCCAGCAGCTCGCCGGGACTAGCAGACAATGAGCAGTTCTTC
J: TRBJ1-5; D: NA; size: NA; V: TRBV15; CDR3: CATALTRYNQPQHF; DNA: TGTGCCACCGCACTGACACGATACAATCAGCCCCAGCATTTT
J: TRBJ1-4; D: NA; size: NA; V: TRBV25-1; CDR3: CASSEYSEGGAWEKLFF; DNA: TGTGCCAGCAGTGAATATTCGGAGGGGGGGGCCTGGGAAAAACTGTTTTTT
J: TRBJ1-2; D: TRBD1; size: NA; V: TRBV6-5; CDR3: CASSAETGDYGYTF; DNA: TGTGCCAGCAGCGCCGAGACAGGGGACTATGGCTACACCTTC
J: TRBJ1-2; D: NA; size: NA; V: TRBV19; CDR3: CASSSEAGLVDYTF; DNA: TGTGCCAGTAGTTCGGAGGCCGGACTGGTCGACTACACCTTC
J: TRBJ2-5; D: TRBD1; size: once; V: TRBV30; CDR3: CAWSSGQGIQETQYF; DNA: TGTGCCTGGAGTTCGGGACAGGGGATACAAGAGACCCAGTACTTC
J: TRBJ2-7; D: NA; size: NA; V: TRBV10-3; CDR3: CAISEPAGVRPYEQYF; DNA: TGTGCCATCAGTGAGCCCGCAGGGGTCAGACCCTACGAGCAGTACTTC
J: TRBJ2-1; D: NA; size: NA; V: TRBV5-6; CDR3: CASSSRRVSSYNEQFF; DNA: TGTGCCAGCAGCTCTAGGAGGGTGAGCTCCTACAATGAGCAGTTCTTC
J: TRBJ2-7; D: NA; size: NA; V: TRBV12-5; CDR3: CASGPGDSYEQYF; DNA: TGTGCTAGTGGCCCAGGGGACTCCTACGAGCAGTACTTC
J: TRBJ1-3; D: TRBD1; size: NA; V: TRBV5-1; CDR3: CASSLTPTGTGISGNTIYF; DNA: TGCGCCAGCAGCTTAACTCCTACCGGGACAGGAATATCTGGAAACACCATATATTTT
J: TRBJ2-1; D: TRBD2; size: NA; V: TRBV28; CDR3: CASSLSNSGWEDNEQFF; DNA: TGTGCCAGCAGTCTCTCTAATAGCGGGTGGGAGGACAATGAGCAGTTCTTC
J: TRBJ2-1; D: NA; size: NA; V: TRBV7-3; CDR3: CASSSGQEGSYNEQFF; DNA: TGTGCCAGCAGCTCAGGACAGGAGGGCTCCTACAATGAGCAGTTCTTC
J: TRBJ1-2; D: NA; size: NA; V: TRBV11-2; CDR3: CASSLDGTPTYGYTF; DNA: TGTGCCAGCAGCTTAGACGGGACTCCAACCTATGGCTACACCTTC
J: TRBJ1-1; D: NA; size: NA; V: TRBV6-1; CDR3: CASTVGEGGYTEAFF; DNA: TGTGCCAGCACCGTCGGGGAGGGTGGGTACACTGAAGCTTTCTTT
J: TRBJ2-1; D: NA; size: NA; V: TRBV5-1; CDR3: CASSLGRGSSYNEQFF; DNA: TGCGCCAGCAGCTTGGGACGGGGGTCTTCCTACAATGAGCAGTTCTTC
J: TRBJ2-7; D: TRBD1; size: few; V: TRBV2; CDR3: CASSGTGGEQYF; DNA: TGTGCCAGTAGCGGGACAGGGGGCGAGCAGTACTTC
J: TRBJ1-2; D: NA; size: NA; V: TRBV7-2; CDR3: CASSSNRVRGYTF; DNA: TGTGCCAGCAGCTCCAACAGGGTGCGCGGCTACACCTTC
J: TRBJ1-2; D: NA; size: NA; V: TRBV2; CDR3: CASMRGGARRDGYTF; DNA: TGTGCCAGCATGAGAGGGGGGGCACGACGAGATGGCTACACCTTC
J: TRBJ2-7; D: TRBD2; size: once; V: TRBV11-2; CDR3: CASSAPGLAGVYEQYF; DNA: TGTGCCAGCAGCGCTCCTGGGCTAGCGGGAGTCTACGAGCAGTACTTC
J: TRBJ2-7; D: TRBD1; size: NA; V: TRBV7-2; CDR3: CASSSYTGTAYEQYF; DNA: TGTGCCAGCAGCTCCTACACCGGGACAGCCTACGAGCAGTACTTC
J: TRBJ2-5; D: TRBD1; size: NA; V: TRBV7-9; CDR3: CASRVAFFGQGSLETQYF; DNA: TGTGCCAGCAGAGTAGCCTTCTTCGGACAGGGCTCTCTGGAGACCCAGTACTTC
J: TRBJ2-7; D: NA; size: NA; V: TRBV18; CDR3: CASSPTGPPGYEQYF; DNA: TGTGCCAGCTCACCTACGGGTCCGCCGGGATACGAGCAGTACTTC
J: TRBJ1-2; D: TRBD1; size: NA; V: TRBV28; CDR3: CASSPSGTGGRGVYGYTF; DNA: TGTGCCAGCAGTCCAAGTGGGACAGGGGGGCGGGGGGTCTATGGCTACACCTTC
J: TRBJ2-7; D: TRBD2; size: NA; V: TRBV29-1; CDR3: CSVEDRVAGGYEQYF; DNA: TGCAGCGTTGAAGATCGGGTAGCGGGAGGTTACGAGCAGTACTTC
J: TRBJ2-1; D: TRBD1; size: NA; V: TRBV15; CDR3: CATSKDRGSYNEQFF; DNA: TGTGCCACCAGCAAGGACAGGGGGTCCTACAATGAGCAGTTCTTC
J: TRBJ2-1; D: TRBD2; size: NA; V: TRBV9; CDR3: CASSRTSVNNEQFF; DNA: TGTGCCAGCAGCAGGACTAGCGTGAACAATGAGCAGTTCTTC
J: TRBJ2-1; D: TRBD2; size: NA; V: TRBV7-3; CDR3: CASSLVGTSSNNEQFF; DNA: TGTGCCAGCAGCCTAGTCGGGACTAGCAGCAACAATGAGCAGTTCTTC
J: TRBJ2-7; D: NA; size: few; V: TRBV4-3; CDR3: CASSQGTGARGYEQYF; DNA: TGCGCCAGCAGCCAAGGCACGGGTGCTAGAGGGTACGAGCAGTACTTC
J: TRBJ2-7; D: TRBD2; size: NA; V: TRBV6-1; CDR3: CASSERLAVDEQYF; DNA: TGTGCCAGCAGTGAACGGCTAGCGGTCGACGAGCAGTACTTC
J: TRBJ1-5; D: TRBD1; size: NA; V: TRBV6-1; CDR3: CASSAEGAVRQPQHF; DNA: TGTGCCAGCAGTGCGGAGGGGGCGGTGCGTCAGCCCCAGCATTTT
J: TRBJ2-7; D: TRBD1; size: NA; V: TRBV5-4; CDR3: CASSVSRDRVHEQYF; DNA: TGTGCCAGCAGCGTATCCCGGGACAGGGTCCACGAGCAGTACTTC
J: TRBJ2-7; D: TRBD1; size: NA; V: TRBV28; CDR3: CASSLTGTGKFSYEQYF; DNA: TGTGCCAGCAGTTTGACCGGGACAGGGAAATTTTCCTACGAGCAGTACTTC
J: TRBJ1-6; D: NA; size: NA; V: TRBV7-2; CDR3: CASSWGDYGLHF; DNA: TGTGCCAGCAGCTGGGGGGATTACGGTCTCCACTTT
J: TRBJ1-2; D: NA; size: NA; V: TRBV2; CDR3: CASREWTEYGYTF; DNA: TGTGCCAGCAGGGAATGGACAGAATATGGCTACACCTTC
J: TRBJ1-2; D: TRBD1; size: NA; V: TRBV4-1; CDR3: CASSQPGTGVFGYTF; DNA: TGCGCCAGCAGCCAACCCGGGACAGGAGTCTTTGGCTACACCTTC
J: TRBJ2-1; D: TRBD1; size: NA; V: TRBV7-2; CDR3: CASSLSGTGVYNEQFF; DNA: TGTGCCAGCAGCTTGTCCGGGACAGGGGTATACAATGAGCAGTTCTTC
J: TRBJ1-1; D: TRBD1; size: NA; V: TRBV7-2; CDR3: CASSSRQGDVTEAFF; DNA: TGTGCCAGCAGCTCAAGACAGGGGGATGTCACTGAAGCTTTCTTT
J: TRBJ1-2; D: TRBD1; size: NA; V: TRBV19; CDR3: CASSTGQGRTSGYTF; DNA: TGTGCCAGTAGCACTGGACAGGGACGAACCAGTGGCTACACCTTC
J: TRBJ2-7; D: TRBD1; size: NA; V: TRBV5-1; CDR3: CASSSGTGVVEQYF; DNA: TGCGCCAGCAGCTCTGGGACAGGGGTGGTCGAGCAGTACTTC
J: TRBJ2-5; D: TRBD2; size: NA; V: TRBV11-1; CDR3: CASSFGAGGTQETQYF; DNA: TGTGCCAGCAGCTTCGGGGCGGGGGGTACTCAAGAGACCCAGTACTTC
J: TRBJ2-5; D: TRBD1; size: NA; V: TRBV28; CDR3: CASSQTGGQETQYF; DNA: TGTGCCAGCAGTCAGACAGGGGGCCAAGAGACCCAGTACTTC
J: TRBJ1-2; D: NA; size: few; V: TRBV18; CDR3: CASSPQPASGTF; DNA: TGTGCCAGCTCACCCCAGCCCGCTTCAGGCACCTTC